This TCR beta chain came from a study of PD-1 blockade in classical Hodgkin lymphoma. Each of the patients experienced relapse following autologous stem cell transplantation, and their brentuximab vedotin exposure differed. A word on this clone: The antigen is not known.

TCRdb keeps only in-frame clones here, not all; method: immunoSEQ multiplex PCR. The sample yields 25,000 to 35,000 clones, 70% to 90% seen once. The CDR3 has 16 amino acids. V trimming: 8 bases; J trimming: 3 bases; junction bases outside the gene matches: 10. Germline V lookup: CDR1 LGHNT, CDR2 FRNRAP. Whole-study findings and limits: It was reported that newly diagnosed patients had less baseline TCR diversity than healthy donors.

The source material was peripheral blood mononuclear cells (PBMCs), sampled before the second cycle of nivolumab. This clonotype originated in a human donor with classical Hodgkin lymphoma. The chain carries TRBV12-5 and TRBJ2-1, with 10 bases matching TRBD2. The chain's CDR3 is CASFLFSGGFYNEQFF. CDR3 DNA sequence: TGTGCTAGTTTCCTTTTTAGCGGGGGGTTCTACAATGAGCAGTTCTTC.